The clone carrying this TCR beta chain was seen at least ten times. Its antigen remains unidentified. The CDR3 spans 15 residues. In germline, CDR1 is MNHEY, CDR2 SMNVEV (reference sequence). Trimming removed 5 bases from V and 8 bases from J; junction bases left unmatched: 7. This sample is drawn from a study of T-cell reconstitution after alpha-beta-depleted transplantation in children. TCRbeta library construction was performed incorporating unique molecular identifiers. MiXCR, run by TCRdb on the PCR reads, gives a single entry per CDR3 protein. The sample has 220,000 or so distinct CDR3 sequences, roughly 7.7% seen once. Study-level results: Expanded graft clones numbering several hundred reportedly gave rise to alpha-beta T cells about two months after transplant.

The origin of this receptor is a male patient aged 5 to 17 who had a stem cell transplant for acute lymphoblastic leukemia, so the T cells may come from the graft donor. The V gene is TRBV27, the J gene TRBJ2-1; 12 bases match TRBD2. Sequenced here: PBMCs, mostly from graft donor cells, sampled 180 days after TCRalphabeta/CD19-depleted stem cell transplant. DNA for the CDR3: TGTGCCAGCAGTATAAGGACTAGCGGGGCCCATGAGCAGTTCTTC. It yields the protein CASSIRTSGAHEQFF.